Reported below is one TCR beta chain. This entry comes from a study of PD-L1 blockade in urothelial cancer. Study as a whole: Males with bladder-origin urothelial cancer constituted about 85% of the roughly 30 patients.

The method was immunoSEQ multiplex PCR; TCRdb's version includes in-frame clones alone and lacks a portion of them. The data contain some 60,000 clones, approximately 86% of them singletons. The sample was PBMCs, taken around atezolizumab (anti-PD-L1) treatment. The receptor comes from a middle-aged man with urothelial cancer.

The DNA of the CDR3 is TGTGCCAGCAGCCCCCAGGATACGCAGTATTTT. It codes for CASSPQDTQYF. The V gene is TRBV7-9, the J gene TRBJ2-3; D not resolved. V dropped 5 bases and J dropped 6 bases, with 6 bases sitting between them. Germline V gives CDR1 SEHNR, CDR2 FQNEAQ (reference sequence). The CDR3 length is 11 residues.